This T cell receptor (beta chain) was captured by sequencing in a study of blood T cell repertoires in COVID-19. Study summary: Spain, Italy and the United States supplied samples that represented acute and convalescent COVID-19. Sample material is recorded as cDNA or gDNA derived from T cells, B-cell-depleted T cells, or PBMCs.

Per the study methods: Amplification from reference gene primers served as the basis for estimated nucleated cell counts. Measured with immunoSEQ multiplex PCR; TCRdb has only the in-frame clones, and not every one. From that table come the V and J calls and clone size; the DNA was used to work out D and trimming. The table shows about 43,000 clones, with roughly 89% occurring only once. The sequence was obtained from a man aged 55 to 69 with active COVID-19. Sequencing was performed on peripheral blood.

The CDR3 bases are TGTGCCAGCTCATCTATGGGAGTGGAGACCCAGTACTTC. Translated: CASSSMGVETQYF. This sequence joins TRBV3-1 (or the pseudogene TRBV3-2) and TRBJ2-5; D perhaps matches TRBD2 (5 bases). V was trimmed by 8 bases and J by 5 bases, leaving 15 bases between them. Germline CDR1 LGHDT, CDR2 YNNKEL (reference sequence). The CDR3 is 13 amino acids.